The 13 T cell receptor beta chains listed next were all sequenced from one sample in a study of cytomegalovirus exposure and HLA in healthy donors. Primers: 60 Vbeta forward and 13 Jbeta reverse. This table comes from immunoSEQ multiplex PCR, and its TCRdb copy is limited to in-frame clones, with some not included. The sample has about 70,000 clones; around 68% are singletons. The sequenced sample was PBMCs. Every receptor here comes from a woman under 40 in good health and CMV-seronegative.

The gene calls are TRBV2 and TRBJ2-3, with TRBD1 identical over 11 bases. The CDR3 is 15 residues long. After removal of 5 bases from V and 5 bases from J, the junction contained 6 bases not matched to a gene. Per germline, CDR1 SNHLY and CDR2 FYNNEI. The CDR3 sequence: CASSIAGTGGDTQYF. Written as DNA, the CDR3 is TGTGCCAGCAGTATCGCCGGGACAGGGGGAGATACGCAGTATTTT.

This clone showed up just a few times. The rearrangement uses TRBV19 and TRBJ1-1; TRBD1 agrees at 7 bases. The CDR3 consists of 18 residues. Germline loops: CDR1 LNHDA, CDR2 SQIVND (reference sequence). V dropped 10 bases and J dropped 5; count of bases not matched to a gene: 25. In nucleotides, the CDR3 is TGTGCCACCAGAAGGGTGACAGGGATGGGTTCGAGGGGTACTGAAGCTTTCTTT. The encoded protein is CATRRVTGMGSRGTEAFF.

In this sample, this clone turned up a few times. The chain recombines TRBV13 with TRBJ1-2; the D gene is possibly TRBD1 (6 bases). This CDR3 contains 15 residues. Per the germline V gene, CDR1 is PRHDT and CDR2 is FYEKMQ (reference sequence). Deletions cut 1 base from V and 4 bases from J, with 13 bases between. DNA of the CDR3: TGTGCCAGCAGCTTAGACGGGCAGGGGTTCTATGGCTACACCTTC. As protein: CASSLDGQGFYGYTF.

The chain recombines TRBV6-1 with TRBJ2-6; 7 bases align to TRBD1. The germline gives CDR1 MNHNS, CDR2 SASEGT. This CDR3 spans 15 amino acids. V lost 7 bases to trimming and J lost 2 bases; unmatched junction nucleotides: 5. Here the CDR3 DNA reads TGTGCCAGCAATAGAGACAGGGCTGGGGCCAACGTCCTGACTTTC. Residues: CASNRDRAGANVLTF.

The chain uses TRBV6-6 and TRBJ1-1; no definite D call. Germline CDR1 is MNHNY and CDR2 is SVGAGI (reference sequence). This CDR3 has 12 residues. V was cut by 2 bases and J by 6 bases, with 7 bases left in between. The CDR3 loop reads CASSYEGAEAFF. The CDR3 bases are TGTGCCAGCAGTTACGAGGGAGCTGAAGCTTTCTTT.

This clone was detected a few times. This chain connects TRBV29-1 to TRBJ2-7, with 8 nucleotides matching TRBD1. The CDR3 totals 14 residues. Germline V gene lookup returns CDR1 SQVTM and CDR2 ANQGSEA. The trim removed 6 bases at V and 0 bases at J, leaving 7 bases unmatched. The CDR3: CSVGRDRSSYEQYF. The CDR3 DNA follows: TGCAGCGTGGGCCGGGACAGGAGCTCCTACGAGCAGTACTTC.

The V and J genes are TRBV7-3 and TRBJ2-1, with D maybe TRBD1 (6 bases). Germline CDR1 and CDR2: SGHTA and FQGTGA. V shed 0 bases and J shed 7 bases, with 16 bases lying between them. CDR3 length: 16 residues. CDR3 loop: CASSLTGAGARNEQFF. The CDR3 DNA follows: TGTGCCAGCAGCTTAACTGGAGCAGGGGCTAGGAATGAGCAGTTCTTC.

The V gene is TRBV6-5, the J gene TRBJ1-1, with D tentatively TRBD1 (6 bases). Germline lookup yields CDR1 MNHEY and CDR2 SVGAGI. V lost 2 bases and J lost 7, with 17 bases in between. The CDR3 spans 15 residues. The CDR3 sequence is CASSYGQGPHDEAFF. In DNA, the CDR3 is TGTGCCAGCAGTTACGGTCAGGGGCCCCACGATGAAGCTTTCTTT.

As for this clone: The junction departs from the called germline gene at one end, perhaps through a read error. Other DNA sequences within the sample encode an identical CDR3. The chain recombines TRBV27 with TRBJ1-5; D not resolved. CDR1 MNHEY and CDR2 SMNVEV come from the germline V gene (reference sequence). The CDR3 loop spans 15 amino acids. CDR3 loop: CASSPVSAGNQPQHF. As DNA, the CDR3 is TGTGCTAGCAGCCCTGTCTCCGCGGGAAATCAGCCCCAGCATTTT.

This clone has a handful of counts. V usage is TRBV15 and J usage is TRBJ2-2; D is perhaps TRBD2 (6 bases). Germline CDR1 LNHNV, CDR2 YYDKDF (reference sequence). CDR3 length: 14 amino acids. With 5 bases removed from V and 6 bases from J, the gap between germline ends came to 13 bases. DNA for the CDR3: TGTGCCACCAGCGAAGGAGGGGATTCCGGGGAGCTGTTTTTT. Encoded protein: CATSEGGDSGELFF.

This sequence joins TRBV19 and TRBJ1-6; 8 nucleotides match TRBD1. CDR1 is LNHDA and CDR2 is SQIVND in the germline V gene (reference sequence). Trimming removed 4 bases from V and 6 bases from J; junction bases left unmatched: 8. CDR3 size: 16 residues. This CDR3 reads CASSTSPGGRNSPLHF. The CDR3 bases are TGTGCCAGTAGTACCTCCCCAGGGGGCCGTAATTCACCCCTCCACTTT. Full variable domain (outside the CDR3, taken from reference TRBV19 and TRBJ1-6): DGGITQSPKYLFRKEGQNVTLSCEQNLNHDAMYWYRQDPGQGLRLIYYSQIVNDFQKGDIAEGYSVSREKKESFPLTVTSAQKNPTAFYLCASSTSPGGRNSPLHFGNGTRLTVT.

The V and J genes are TRBV19 and TRBJ2-7, with 7 bases lining up with TRBD1. The germline CDR1 and CDR2 sequences are LNHDA and SQIVND (reference sequence). V was clipped by 3 bases and J by 5 bases; unmatched bases: 7. This CDR3 comprises 14 residues. CDR3 region: CASSIRQGWNEQYF. DNA of the CDR3: TGTGCCAGTAGTATTAGACAGGGATGGAACGAGCAGTACTTC.

As concerns this clone: A read error is likely, as this CDR3 ends without the conserved phenylalanine or tryptophan. The gene calls are TRBV30 and TRBJ2-6; D uncertain. Per germline, CDR1 GTSNPN and CDR2 SVGIG (reference sequence). This CDR3 region has 14 residues. V lost 5 bases and J lost 4, with 12 bases in between. The chain's CDR3 is CAWQPRVGANVLTV. The CDR3 DNA follows: TGTGCCTGGCAACCTAGGGTAGGGGCCAACGTCCTGACTGTC.